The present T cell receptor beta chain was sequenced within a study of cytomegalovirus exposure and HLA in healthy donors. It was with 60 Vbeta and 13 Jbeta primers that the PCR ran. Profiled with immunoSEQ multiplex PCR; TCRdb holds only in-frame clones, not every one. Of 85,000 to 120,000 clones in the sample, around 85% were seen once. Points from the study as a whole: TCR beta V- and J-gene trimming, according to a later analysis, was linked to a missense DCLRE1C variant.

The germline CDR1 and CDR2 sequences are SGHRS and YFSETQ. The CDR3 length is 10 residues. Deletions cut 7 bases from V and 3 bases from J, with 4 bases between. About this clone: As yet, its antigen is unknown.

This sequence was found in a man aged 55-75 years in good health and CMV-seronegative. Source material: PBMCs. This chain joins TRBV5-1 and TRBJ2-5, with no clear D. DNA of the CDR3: TGCGCCAGCCCAAAAGAGACCCAGTACTTC. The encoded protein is CASPKETQYF.